The subject of this entry is one T cell receptor beta chain. Antigen specificity is unknown. Trimming shortened V by 0 bases and J by 3 bases, and 17 bases separated the two germline ends. This CDR3 is 17 amino acids long. Germline lookup yields CDR1 LGHNA and CDR2 YSLEER. TCRdb's copy holds only in-frame clones and misses some; the assay was immunoSEQ multiplex PCR. The profile shows about 20,000 clones, approximately 87% of them singletons. This specimen belongs to a study of somatic mutations in cytotoxic T cells in rheumatoid arthritis. Study outcomes and limitations: For rheumatoid arthritis patients, the slight TRBV07 underrepresentation lacked multiple-comparison adjustment. Unknown were the antigen targets of the expanded CD8+ clones.

V and J are TRBV4-3 and TRBJ1-1, with D possibly TRBD1 on 6 matching bases. This clonotype originated in a man in his forties in good health. Sequencing was done on a sample of CD8+ T cells sorted from blood. CDR3 coding DNA: TGCGCCAGCAGCCAAGATAGCTTGGAGCAGGGGTACACTGAAGCTTTCTTT. Protein product: CASSQDSLEQGYTEAFF.